Included here is one T cell receptor beta chain sequence, with context. The antigen remains unidentified. The sample belongs to a study of cytomegalovirus exposure and HLA in healthy donors. Findings of the study overall: While the bulk of TCR sequences proved rare, some public TCRs turned up in many donors. Cytomegalovirus status was reportedly diagnosed by the classifier with high specificity and sensitivity. The authors enumerated 164 TCR beta chains as linked to cytomegalovirus.

The protocol was immunoSEQ multiplex PCR, while the TCRdb copy is restricted to in-frame clones and leaves out a portion. The table lists 30,000 to 40,000 clones, 85% to 95% of them singletons. This TCR derives from a man aged 18 to 30 in good health and CMV-seronegative. Material for sequencing was PBMCs.

The CDR3 sequence is CASSYSAGLNSYEQYF. Written as DNA, the CDR3 is TGTGCCAGCAGTTACTCAGCGGGGCTCAATTCCTACGAGCAGTACTTC. The rearrangement joins TRBV6-5 to TRBJ2-7; 7 nucleotides match TRBD2. The CDR3 is 16 amino acids. V gave up 0 bases and J gave up 1 base; unmatched junction bases: 6. Germline values: CDR1 MNHEY, CDR2 SVGAGI.